What follows are 29 T cell receptor beta chains derived from one specimen sequenced in a study of CD8+ T cells in alopecia areata (dated by TCRdb to the late 2010s). The time point label of this sample denotes: more than three weeks on oral tofacitinib. Read against the paper, the sample's treatment or condition label means: oral pan-JAK inhibitor, 5-10 mg twice daily. Library preparation employed the immunoSEQ multiplex PCR assay. To provide template for TCR sequencing, every sample had RNA extracted and reverse transcribed into cDNA. Entries here come from immuneACCESS through TCRdb and include only in-frame sequences with V and J called. Some clones fail to appear in such tables; in the studies checked, an unresolved V gene covers under half of the shortfall, and the cause of the remainder is unknown. This sample lists some 220,000 clones; more than 45% were detected once. Roughly 1.5% of the sample is held by the ten biggest clonotypes.

This specimen consisted of CD4+ T cells sorted from blood, obtained at week 4, from a patient treated with tofacitinib. The receptors shown here come from a human donor with alopecia areata.

V and J are TRBV30 and TRBJ1-1; D is possibly TRBD1 (5 bases). Germline V gene lookup returns CDR1 GTSNPN and CDR2 SVGIG (reference sequence). This CDR3 comprises 15 residues. V lost 2 bases and J lost 8, with 21 bases in between. The CDR3 region is CAWSSRRGSGLEAFF. The CDR3 DNA reads TGTGCCTGGAGTTCCCGACGGGGGAGTGGACTCGAAGCTTTCTTT.

The chain employs TRBV4-3 and TRBJ2-5, with D possibly TRBD1 on 5 matching bases. The CDR3 has 15 residues. V lost 3 bases to trimming and J lost 0 bases, with 11 bases between them. Germline V gene data show CDR1 as LGHNA and CDR2 as YSLEER. Here the CDR3 DNA reads TGCGCCAGCAGCCATAGCTCAGGGTACCAAGAGACCCAGTACTTC. The encoded protein is CASSHSSGYQETQYF.

The table lists this clone with a few counts. CDR3 coding DNA: TGTGCCAGCAGGGATAGGGACAGGGTATCTGGCGAGCAGTACTTC. Protein product: CASRDRDRVSGEQYF. The V and J genes are TRBV6-6 and TRBJ2-7; TRBD1 matches at 9 bases. The trim removed 6 bases at V and 6 bases at J, leaving 12 bases unmatched. From germline, CDR1 is MNHNY and CDR2 SVGAGI (reference sequence). The CDR3 runs 15 residues.

The chain is built from TRBV18 and TRBJ2-3; D perhaps matches TRBD1 (5 bases). Trimming took off 3 bases at V and 2 bases at J, with 12 bases between the two ends. The CDR3 consists of 15 residues. Germline CDR1 and CDR2: KGHSH and LQKENI. CDR3 nucleotide sequence: TGTGCCAGCTCACCTCTCAGGGCCCCCACAGATACGCAGTATTTT. It translates to CASSPLRAPTDTQYF. Full variable domain (missing parts from reference TRBV18 and TRBJ2-3): NAGVMQNPRHLVRRRGQEARLRCSPMKGHSHVYWYRQLPEEGLKFMVYLQKENIIDESGMPKERFSAEFPKEGPSILRIQQVVRGDSAAYFCASSPLRAPTDTQYFGPGTRLTVL.

This clone was counted a few times. The CDR3 DNA reads TGCGCCAGCAGTCAATCTCCCCCTGACAGGGAACCCTACGAGCAGTACTTC. Translation gives CASSQSPPDREPYEQYF. The chain joins TRBV23-1 to TRBJ2-7; 7 bases are a match to TRBD1. TRBV23-1 is annotated as an ORF whose role is uncertain. With V trimmed by 0 bases and J by 2 bases, 10 bases remained unmatched. The CDR3 loop spans 17 amino acids.

This rearrangement joins TRBV29-1 to TRBJ2-2; 7 bases agree with TRBD1. The V segment lost 5 bases and the J segment 3 bases; nucleotides outside the gene matches: 6. Germline V gene data show CDR1 as SQVTM and CDR2 as ANQGSEA. This CDR3 contains 14 residues. The CDR3 is CSVTRDRDTGELFF. CDR3 in DNA: TGCAGCGTTACCCGGGACAGAGACACCGGGGAGCTGTTTTTT.

The chain carries TRBV29-1 and TRBJ2-7; 7 bases agree with TRBD1. After removal of 4 bases from V and 4 bases from J, the junction contained 10 bases not matched to a gene. The CDR3 is 14 residues long. The germline gives CDR1 SQVTM, CDR2 ANQGSEA. CDR3 coding DNA: TGCAGCGTTGGCCGGACAGGAGGAAGATACGAGCAGTACTTC. This sequence encodes CSVGRTGGRYEQYF.

The rearrangement links TRBV2 to TRBJ1-5, with D possibly TRBD1 on 6 matching bases. V lost 1 base to trimming and J lost 2 bases, with 9 bases between them. CDR3 length: 15 residues. The germline gives CDR1 SNHLY, CDR2 FYNNEI. CDR3 sequence: CASSEEQGGNQPQHF. The CDR3 DNA reads TGTGCCAGCAGTGAAGAACAGGGTGGCAATCAGCCCCAGCATTTT. The full variable domain, its missing parts supplied by reference TRBV2 and TRBJ1-5, is EPEVTQTPSHQVTQMGQEVILRCVPISNHLYFYWYRQILGQKVEFLVSFYNNEISEKSEIFDDQFSVERPDGSNFTLKIRSTKLEDSAMYFCASSEEQGGNQPQHFGDGTRLSIL.

The rearrangement joins TRBV5-4 to TRBJ1-1; 10 bases match TRBD1. J was trimmed by 0 bases and V by 1 base; bases with no gene match: 3. This CDR3 has 16 amino acids. In germline, CDR1 is SGHNT, CDR2 YYREEE (reference sequence). CDR3 nucleotide sequence: TGTGCCAGCAGCTTGCTCGGGACAGGGGTGAACACTGAAGCTTTCTTT. Amino acids: CASSLLGTGVNTEAFF.

This clone was detected only once. This sequence joins TRBV4-3 and TRBJ1-1; unclear D gene. V gave up 2 bases and J gave up 4 bases, with 14 bases separating them. The V gene's germline CDR1 is LGHNA and CDR2 YSLEER. The CDR3 has 15 amino acids. CDR3 nucleotides: TGCGCCAGCAGCCAATTCAAGGGAGGAGGCACTGAAGCTTTCTTT. This encodes CASSQFKGGGTEAFF.

This sequence joins TRBV5-4 and TRBJ2-1; D uncertain. The CDR3 has 15 residues. Per germline, CDR1 SGHNT and CDR2 YYREEE (reference sequence). Trimming removed 0 bases at V and 2 bases at J, with 9 bases between. CDR3 DNA sequence: TGTGCCAGCAGCTTGGTGGCGGAACCCTACAATGAGCAGTTCTTC. Protein product: CASSLVAEPYNEQFF.

The genes are TRBV2 and TRBJ1-1; D call uncertain. The CDR3 contains 11 residues. Germline assignment: CDR1 SNHLY and CDR2 FYNNEI. CDR3 coding DNA: TGTTCTTCACTGTATTTCACTGAAGCTTTCTTT. As protein: CSSLYFTEAFF.

The V and J genes are TRBV7-2 and TRBJ2-2; 7 nucleotides line up with TRBD1. Germline V gene lookup returns CDR1 SGHTA and CDR2 FQGNSA. There are 17 residues in the CDR3. Trimming at V came to 5 bases and at J to 0 bases, leaving 9 bases not matched to a gene. CDR3 protein: CASSRDSLNANTGELFF. The CDR3 DNA follows: TGTGCCAGCAGCCGGGACAGTTTAAACGCGAACACCGGGGAGCTGTTTTTT.

The chain has TRBV30 and TRBJ1-2; D is undetermined. CDR3 length: 13 residues. The V and J ends lost 0 bases and 8 bases respectively, with 13 bases between them. In germline, CDR1 is GTSNPN, CDR2 SVGIG (reference sequence). CDR3 coding DNA: TGTGCCTGGAGTGTGATCCTCAGAGGAGGCTACACCTTC. Translating gives CAWSVILRGGYTF.

This clone was detected a few times. The gene calls are TRBV30 and TRBJ1-2; TRBD1 matches 9 bases. Per the germline V gene, CDR1 is GTSNPN and CDR2 is SVGIG (reference sequence). The CDR3 loop spans 12 amino acids. V shed 8 bases and J 2 bases; nucleotides not matched to a gene: 3. CDR3 in DNA: TGTGCCAGGACAGGGGAAAACTATGGCTACACCTTC. Translating gives CARTGENYGYTF. The full variable domain, in which reference TRBV30 and TRBJ1-2 provide the parts outside the CDR3, is SQTIHQWPATLVQPVGSPLSLECTVEGTSNPNLYWYRQAAGRGLQLLFYSVGIGQISSEVPQNLSASRPQDRQFILSSKKLLLSDSGFYLCARTGENYGYTFGSGTRLTVV.

This clone was seen only a few times. V is TRBV29-1 and J is TRBJ1-2; 8 nucleotides align to TRBD1. The V and J ends lost 5 bases and 3 bases, in that order; junction bases with no gene match: 11. Germline V gene data show CDR1 as SQVTM and CDR2 as ANQGSEA. The CDR3 runs 15 residues. The CDR3, as DNA: TGCAGCGTTATACTCTCGGACAGGGTATACTATGGCTACACCTTC. Translated, it gives CSVILSDRVYYGYTF.

The genes are TRBV15 and TRBJ2-7; possibly TRBD1 or TRBD2 for D (5 bases each). Trimming shortened V by 1 base and J by 9 bases, and 16 bases separated the two germline ends. The CDR3 length is 14 residues. The germline CDR1 and CDR2 sequences are LNHNV and YYDKDF (reference sequence). The CDR3 coding sequence is TGTGCCACCAGCAGAGGGGACCGGTTCCGGGGGCAGTACTTC. This gives the protein CATSRGDRFRGQYF.

The chain is built from TRBV5-6 and TRBJ2-7; no firm D call. CDR1 and CDR2 from the germline V gene are SGHDT and YYEEEE. CDR3 size: 14 residues. Trimming stripped 1 base from V and 0 bases from J, with 8 bases between. The CDR3 loop reads CASSLSAGSYEQYF. The CDR3 nucleotides read TGTGCCAGCAGCTTGTCCGCCGGCTCCTACGAGCAGTACTTC.

The chain couples TRBV5-1 to TRBJ1-5; D is uncertain. CDR3 size: 14 residues. Germline loops: CDR1 SGHRS, CDR2 YFSETQ. V shed 0 bases and J shed 4 bases, with 8 bases lying between them. CDR3 region: CASSLEHPNQPQHF. The CDR3 DNA reads TGCGCCAGCAGCTTGGAACACCCGAATCAGCCCCAGCATTTT.

The rearrangement links TRBV9 to TRBJ2-5; 7 bases match TRBD1. Trimming at V came to 3 bases and at J to 3 bases, leaving 5 bases not matched to a gene. Germline CDR1 and CDR2: SGDLS and YYNGEE. This CDR3 is built from 14 residues. The CDR3 DNA follows: TGTGCCAGCAGCGCCTCTCAGGGGGAAGAGACCCAGTACTTC. Its translation is CASSASQGEETQYF. Together with reference TRBV9 and TRBJ2-5, the CDR3 gives the full variable domain: DSGVTQTPKHLITATGQRVTLRCSPRSGDLSVYWYQQSLDQGLQFLIQYYNGEERAKGNILERFSAQQFPDLHSELNLSSLELGDSALYFCASSASQGEETQYFGPGTRLLVL.

The CDR3 loop reads CASSSRGSSYEQYF. For the CDR3, the DNA is TGCGCCAGCAGTTCAAGGGGCTCGTCCTACGAGCAGTACTTC. The chain employs TRBV5-1 and TRBJ2-7, with D maybe TRBD1 (5 bases). Per the germline V gene, CDR1 is SGHRS and CDR2 is YFSETQ. The germline V and J ends were trimmed by 5 bases and 1 base, with 13 bases remaining between them. The CDR3 contains 14 residues.

The gene calls are TRBV5-1 and TRBJ2-7, with a tentative D call TRBD1 (5 bases). CDR1 and CDR2 (germline): SGHRS, YFSETQ. Trimming cost V 4 bases and J 1 base, with 12 bases left between them. The CDR3 extends over 14 amino acids. This CDR3 reads CASSDGQFSYEQYF. DNA of the CDR3: TGCGCCAGCAGCGACGGACAATTTTCCTACGAGCAGTACTTC. Based on the CDR3 plus reference TRBV5-1 and TRBJ2-7, the full variable domain is KAGVTQTPRYLIKTRGQQVTLSCSPISGHRSVSWYQQTPGQGLQFLFEYFSETQRNKGNFPGRFSGRQFSNSRSEMNVSTLELGDSALYLCASSDGQFSYEQYFGPGTRLTVT.

The rearrangement uses TRBV30 and TRBJ1-4; D possibly corresponds to TRBD1 (5 bases). The CDR3 totals 15 residues. Germline V gene sequence: CDR1 GTSNPN, CDR2 SVGIG (reference sequence). V was pared by 1 base and J by 4 bases, with 13 bases between. CDR3 region: CAWSAHGALNEKLFF. Here the CDR3 DNA reads TGTGCCTGGAGTGCCCACGGGGCCCTTAATGAAAAACTGTTTTTT.

The chain carries TRBV30 and TRBJ2-1, with D perhaps TRBD1 (5 bases). V lost 0 bases, J lost 0 bases, and 12 bases lay in between. The CDR3 is 16 amino acids. Germline V gene data show CDR1 as GTSNPN and CDR2 as SVGIG (reference sequence). The CDR3 here is CAWSVLDRSSYNEQFF. The CDR3 nucleotides are TGTGCCTGGAGTGTATTAGACAGAAGCTCCTACAATGAGCAGTTCTTC.

This clone has more than one count but fewer than ten. This sequence joins TRBV11-2 and TRBJ2-7, with D unresolved. The CDR3 covers 12 residues. Trimming left V 5 bases short and J 0 bases short, with 5 bases between. Germline V gives CDR1 SGHAT, CDR2 FQNNGV. As DNA, the CDR3 is TGTGCCAGCAGCCCAAGCTCCTACGAGCAGTACTTC. It encodes CASSPSSYEQYF.

V usage is TRBV6-5 and J usage is TRBJ1-2; TRBD1 is a possible D gene (5 bases). This CDR3 region has 16 residues. The V end was cut by 2 bases, the J end by 0 bases, with 13 bases between. Germline CDR1 reads MNHEY; CDR2 reads SVGAGI. CDR3: CASSYIGGASNYGYTF. The CDR3 region has the DNA TGTGCCAGCAGTTACATTGGAGGGGCGTCTAACTATGGCTACACCTTC.

The rearrangement joins TRBV4-3 to TRBJ1-2; D is ambiguous. Germline V lookup: CDR1 LGHNA, CDR2 YSLEER. V lost 0 bases and J 6 bases, leaving 8 bases between the germline ends. The CDR3 contains 13 residues. This CDR3 reads CASSQDRGNGYTF. For the CDR3, the DNA is TGCGCCAGCAGCCAAGATCGGGGAAATGGCTACACCTTC.

J is TRBJ1-1 and V is TRBV5-1; 8 bases agree with TRBD1. The CDR3 length is 14 residues. Germline V lookup: CDR1 SGHRS, CDR2 YFSETQ. Unmatched junction bases numbered 5, after V lost 2 bases and J lost 5 bases. Written as DNA, the CDR3 is TGCGCCAGCAGCTTTGCTACAGGGGGGACTGAAGCTTTCTTT. Its protein product is CASSFATGGTEAFF.

The CDR3 reads CASSVDPPSGVANEQFF. CDR3 sequence (DNA): TGTGCCAGCAGCGTAGACCCCCCTAGCGGGGTGGCCAATGAGCAGTTCTTC. The chain combines TRBV9 with TRBJ2-1; 9 bases match TRBD2. This CDR3 is 17 amino acids long. Germline CDR1 is SGDLS and CDR2 is YYNGEE. J was trimmed by 6 bases and V by 0 bases; bases with no gene match: 10.